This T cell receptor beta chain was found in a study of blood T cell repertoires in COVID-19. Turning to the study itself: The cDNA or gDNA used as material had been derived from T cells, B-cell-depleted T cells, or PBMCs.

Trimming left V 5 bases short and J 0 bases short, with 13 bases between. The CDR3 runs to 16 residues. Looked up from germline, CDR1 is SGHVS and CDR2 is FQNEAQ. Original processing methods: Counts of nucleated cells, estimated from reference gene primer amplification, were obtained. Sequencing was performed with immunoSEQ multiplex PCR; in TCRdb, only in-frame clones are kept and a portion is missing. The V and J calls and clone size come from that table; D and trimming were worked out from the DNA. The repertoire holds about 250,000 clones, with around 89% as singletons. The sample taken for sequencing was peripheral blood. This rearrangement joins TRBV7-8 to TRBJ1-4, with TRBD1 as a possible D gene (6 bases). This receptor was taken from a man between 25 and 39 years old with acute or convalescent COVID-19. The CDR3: CASSLGQIATNEKLFF. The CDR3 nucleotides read TGTGCCAGCAGCCTAGGACAGATTGCAACTAATGAAAAACTGTTTTTT.